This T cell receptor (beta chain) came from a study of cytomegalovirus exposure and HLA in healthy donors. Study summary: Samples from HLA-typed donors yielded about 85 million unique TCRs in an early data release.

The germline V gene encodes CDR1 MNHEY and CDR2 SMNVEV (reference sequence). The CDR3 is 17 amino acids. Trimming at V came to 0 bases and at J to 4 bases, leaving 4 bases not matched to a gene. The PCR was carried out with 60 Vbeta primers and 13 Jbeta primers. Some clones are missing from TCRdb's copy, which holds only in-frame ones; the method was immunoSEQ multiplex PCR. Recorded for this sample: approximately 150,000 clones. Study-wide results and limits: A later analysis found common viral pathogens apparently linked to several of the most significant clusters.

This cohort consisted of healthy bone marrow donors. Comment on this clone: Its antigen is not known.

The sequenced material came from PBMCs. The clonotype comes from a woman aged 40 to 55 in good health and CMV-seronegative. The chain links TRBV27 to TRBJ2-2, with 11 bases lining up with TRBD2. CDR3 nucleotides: TGTGCCAGCAGTTTATCTTCTAGCGGGGGGCCCACCGGGGAGCTGTTTTTT. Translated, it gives CASSLSSSGGPTGELFF.